The next 30 T cell receptor beta chains were all read from a single sample in a study of blood T cell repertoires in COVID-19. TCRdb keeps only in-frame clones here, not all; method: immunoSEQ multiplex PCR. Of about 100,000 clones listed, around 85% are singletons. The sample comprised peripheral blood. The source is a human donor in a cohort sampled during active COVID-19.

The chain uses TRBV10-3 and TRBJ1-6; perhaps TRBD1 as D (5 bases). Trimming stripped 5 bases from V and 13 bases from J, with 15 bases between. CDR3 length: 13 residues. CDR1 and CDR2 from the germline V gene are ENHRY and SYGVKD. The DNA of the CDR3 is TGTGCCATCAGTAGGGGCTCTTTGGCCCCCCTCCACTTT. Translated: CAISRGSLAPLHF.

V and J are TRBV4-1 and TRBJ2-1; TRBD2 aligns across 12 bases. This CDR3 has 17 residues. CDR1 is MGHRA, CDR2 YSYEKL, per germline. The V segment lost 5 bases and the J segment 1 base; nucleotides outside the gene matches: 6. The CDR3 nucleotides read TGCGCCAGCAGCATCCGGACTAGCGGGAAATCCTACAATGAGCAGTTCTTC. Protein: CASSIRTSGKSYNEQFF.

V gene TRBV10-2 combines with J gene TRBJ2-3, with a weak D call TRBD2 (6 bases). Germline loops: CDR1 WSHSY, CDR2 SAAADI. The CDR3 has 15 amino acids. V lost 5 bases and J 5 bases, leaving 17 bases between the germline ends. For the CDR3, the DNA is TGCGCCAGCAGTTATCGACTAGTCCGGGAAGATACGCAGTATTTT. As protein: CASSYRLVREDTQYF.

The chain employs TRBV3-1 (or the pseudogene TRBV3-2) and TRBJ1-2; D unclear. The CDR3 extends over 17 amino acids. The V end was cut by 0 bases, the J end by 0 bases, with 14 bases between. Germline-derived CDR1 and CDR2 are LGHDT and YNNKEL (reference sequence). The CDR3: CASSQDPAGTSNYGYTF. CDR3 in DNA: TGTGCCAGCAGCCAAGATCCCGCGGGAACCTCTAACTATGGCTACACCTTC.

This clone is a singleton in its sample. This chain connects TRBV6-1 to TRBJ1-5; no reliable D call. With 5 bases removed from V and 2 bases from J, the gap between germline ends came to 22 bases. The CDR3 sequence is 18 residues long. From germline, CDR1 is MNHNS and CDR2 SASEGT. CDR3 amino acids: CASSKGGSKAIGNQPQHF. In DNA form, the CDR3 reads TGTGCCAGCAGTAAAGGAGGTAGCAAGGCTATAGGCAATCAGCCCCAGCATTTT.

CDR3 sequence reads: CASSLDSGVSTDTQYF. CDR3 DNA sequence: TGCGCCAGCAGCTTAGACAGTGGAGTAAGCACAGATACGCAGTATTTT. This chain joins TRBV5-1 and TRBJ2-3; tentatively, D is TRBD1 (5 bases). CDR3 length equals 16 residues. The germline V gene encodes CDR1 SGHRS and CDR2 YFSETQ. V was cut by 2 bases and J by 0 bases, with 13 bases left in between.

This clone was recorded only once. The gene calls are TRBV19 and TRBJ1-3; TRBD1 agrees at 8 bases. The CDR3 is made up of 16 amino acids. The germline CDR1 and CDR2 sequences are LNHDA and SQIVND (reference sequence). Trimming removed 6 bases from V and 3 bases from J; junction bases left unmatched: 10. The CDR3 sequence: CASRQGQGASGNTIYF. CDR3 sequence (DNA): TGTGCCAGTAGACAAGGACAGGGAGCAAGTGGAAACACCATATATTTT.

V is TRBV29-1 and J is TRBJ2-3, with 7 nucleotides matching TRBD1. CDR1 is SQVTM, CDR2 ANQGSEA, per germline. Trimming at V came to 6 bases and at J to 4 bases, leaving 4 bases not matched to a gene. The CDR3 is 12 residues long. The CDR3 spells CSVRTGPDTQYF. In nucleotides, the CDR3 is TGCAGCGTCCGGACAGGCCCAGATACGCAGTATTTT.

The chain has TRBV5-6 and TRBJ1-1, with unresolved D. CDR1 and CDR2 from the germline V gene are SGHDT and YYEEEE. V lost 0 bases and J 1 base, leaving 13 bases between the germline ends. CDR3 length equals 16 residues. The CDR3 spells CASSLVLRGANTEAFF. CDR3 in DNA: TGTGCCAGCAGCTTGGTTCTCCGGGGAGCGAACACTGAAGCTTTCTTT.

This rearrangement joins TRBV6-6 to TRBJ2-7, with D maybe TRBD1 (6 bases). The CDR3 is 14 amino acids. Germline loops: CDR1 MNHNY, CDR2 SVGAGI (reference sequence). Trimming removed 6 bases at V and 2 bases at J, with 14 bases between. The CDR3 region is CASSPTGFAYEQYF. DNA for the CDR3: TGTGCCAGCAGCCCAACAGGGTTCGCCTACGAGCAGTACTTC.

The rearrangement joins TRBV7-8 to TRBJ2-7; 12 bases are shared with TRBD2. Germline V gives CDR1 SGHVS, CDR2 FQNEAQ. The CDR3 length is 16 residues. The V segment lost 5 bases and the J segment 6 bases; nucleotides outside the gene matches: 11. The DNA of the CDR3 is TGTGCCAGCAGCCCAAGGACTAGCGGGAACGTCGCCGAGCAGTACTTC. It specifies CASSPRTSGNVAEQYF.

The chain joins TRBV6-2 or TRBV6-3 to TRBJ1-2; D call uncertain. Trimming shortened V by 6 bases and J by 4 bases, and 18 bases separated the two germline ends. This CDR3 region has 15 residues. The germline gives CDR1 MNHEY, CDR2 SVGEGT. In nucleotides, the CDR3 is TGTGCCAGCAGCGCCGGGTCCAGCCCCCTCTATGGCTACACCTTC. Protein sequence: CASSAGSSPLYGYTF.

The rearrangement joins TRBV24-1 to TRBJ2-1; 9 bases map to TRBD1. This CDR3 has 15 amino acids. Trimming removed 4 bases from V and 7 bases from J; junction bases left unmatched: 7. Per germline, CDR1 KGHDR and CDR2 SFDVKD. CDR3 sequence reads: CATSEPGTGKNEQFF. In DNA form, the CDR3 reads TGTGCCACCAGTGAGCCCGGGACAGGGAAAAATGAGCAGTTCTTC.

V is TRBV28 and J is TRBJ2-5, with 7 bases identical to TRBD1. Germline CDR1 is MDHEN and CDR2 is SYDVKM. Unmatched junction bases numbered 2, after V lost 2 bases and J lost 2 bases. CDR3 size: 14 residues. CDR3 bases: TGTGCCAGCAGTTTAGAGGGACAGCAAGAGACCCAGTACTTC. Its protein product is CASSLEGQQETQYF.

This chain joins TRBV6-5 and TRBJ1-1; 8 bases fit TRBD1. This CDR3 has 14 residues. V was clipped by 10 bases and J by 2 bases; unmatched bases: 9. The germline V gene encodes CDR1 MNHEY and CDR2 SVGAGI. The CDR3 DNA follows: TGTGCCATCCAGACAGGGACAGGAAACACTGAAGCTTTCTTT. Translated: CAIQTGTGNTEAFF.

V and J are TRBV12-5 and TRBJ2-5, with 8 nucleotides matching TRBD2. The germline V gene encodes CDR1 LGHNT and CDR2 FRNRAP. This CDR3 spans 14 amino acids. Unmatched junction bases numbered 5, after V lost 6 bases and J lost 2 bases. The CDR3 reads CASGQRGGQETQYF. The CDR3, as DNA: TGTGCTAGTGGGCAACGGGGGGGTCAAGAGACCCAGTACTTC.

This clone was counted once. The V and J genes are TRBV6-5 and TRBJ2-7, with 12 bases that match TRBD2. Per the germline V gene, CDR1 is MNHEY and CDR2 is SVGAGI. The ends lost 7 bases at V and 4 bases at J; junction bases unmatched: 8. The CDR3 runs 15 residues. Here the CDR3 DNA reads TGTGCCAGCAATAAACTAGCGGGAGGATTTTACGAGCAGTACTTC. Encoded protein: CASNKLAGGFYEQYF.

The chain joins TRBV5-6 to TRBJ2-3; D not certain. This CDR3 spans 12 amino acids. CDR1 and CDR2 from the germline V gene are SGHDT and YYEEEE. Trimming pared 2 bases from V and 3 bases from J, leaving 4 bases between. This chain's CDR3 is CASSFLTDTQYF. DNA for the CDR3: TGTGCCAGCAGCTTTCTTACAGATACGCAGTATTTT.

In its sample, this clone was seen once. This chain connects TRBV15 to TRBJ1-3; D unresolved. The CDR3 loop spans 15 amino acids. V was clipped by 0 bases and J by 4 bases, with 10 bases between them. Germline V gene lookup returns CDR1 LNHNV and CDR2 YYDKDF (reference sequence). The DNA for the CDR3 is TGTGCCACCAGCAGAGATCTTTTCGTCGGAAACACCATATATTTT. As protein: CATSRDLFVGNTIYF.

The CDR3 DNA reads as TGTGCCAGCAGTTCCAGACAGGGGGGAATCACCGGGGAGCTGTTTTTT. Translation gives CASSSRQGGITGELFF. The chain joins TRBV6-5 to TRBJ2-2, with TRBD1 matching 9 bases. This CDR3 region has 16 residues. After removal of 4 bases from V and 4 bases from J, the junction contained 7 bases not matched to a gene. The germline V gene encodes CDR1 MNHEY and CDR2 SVGAGI.

The rearrangement uses TRBV19 and TRBJ1-1; D unresolved. Between the trimmed V and J ends, which lost 5 bases and 4 bases, there was a span of 20 bases. The CDR3 loop spans 16 amino acids. CDR1 and CDR2 from the germline V gene are LNHDA and SQIVND (reference sequence). The CDR3 DNA sequence: TGTGCCAGTAGTGCCTTTTTCGGAGGAATTAGCACTGAAGCTTTCTTT. As protein: CASSAFFGGISTEAFF.

The chain has TRBV2 and TRBJ2-1, with 10 bases identical to TRBD2. This CDR3 is built from 13 residues. Germline CDR1 SNHLY, CDR2 FYNNEI. The junction had 3 bases not matched to a gene; V was cut back by 8 bases and J by 5 bases. The CDR3 nucleotides are TGTGCCAGCTCGGGACTAGCGAACAATGAGCAGTTCTTC. Protein: CASSGLANNEQFF. The full variable domain, rest sourced from reference TRBV2 and TRBJ2-1, is EPEVTQTPSHQVTQMGQEVILRCVPISNHLYFYWYRQILGQKVEFLVSFYNNEISEKSEIFDDQFSVERPDGSNFTLKIRSTKLEDSAMYFCASSGLANNEQFFGPGTRLTVL.

The chain uses TRBV4-3 and TRBJ2-2; the match to TRBD1 covers 10 bases. From germline, CDR1 is LGHNA and CDR2 YSLEER. J was trimmed by 6 bases and V by 0 bases; bases with no gene match: 4. The CDR3 consists of 16 residues. The CDR3 is CASSQEDRGRSGELFF. The CDR3 DNA follows: TGCGCCAGCAGCCAAGAAGACAGGGGGCGGTCCGGGGAGCTGTTTTTT.

The chain has TRBV19 and TRBJ2-6; unclear D gene. The ends were cut back, 6 bases at V and 3 bases at J, with 9 bases in the middle. The length of the CDR3 is 14 residues. Germline CDR1 is LNHDA and CDR2 is SQIVND (reference sequence). The CDR3 spells CASRPTGGANVLTF. In DNA form, the CDR3 reads TGTGCCAGTAGGCCGACTGGTGGGGCCAACGTCCTGACTTTC.

This chain connects TRBV7-4 to TRBJ1-1, with D perhaps matching TRBD1 (6 bases). Trimming removed 2 bases from V and 1 base from J, with 11 bases in between. The germline gives CDR1 SGHVT, CDR2 SQSDAQ. The CDR3 covers 15 residues. CDR3 DNA sequence: TGTGCCAGCAGCTTAACTGTGACAGGGAACACTGAAGCTTTCTTT. Protein product: CASSLTVTGNTEAFF.

The chain recombines TRBV5-5 with TRBJ2-2; D is possibly TRBD2 (5 bases). Germline assignment: CDR1 SGHKS and CDR2 YYEKEE (reference sequence). The CDR3 loop spans 16 amino acids. V was shortened by 2 bases and J by 6 bases, with 17 bases between the two germline ends. The CDR3 sequence: CASSLFVGWRPGELFF. Here the CDR3 DNA reads TGTGCCAGCAGCTTATTTGTAGGTTGGAGGCCCGGGGAGCTGTTTTTT. The full variable domain, completed using reference TRBV5-5 and TRBJ2-2, is DAGVTQSPTHLIKTRGQQVTLRCSPISGHKSVSWYQQVLGQGPQFIFQYYEKEERGRGNFPDRFSARQFPNYSSELNVNALLLGDSALYLCASSLFVGWRPGELFFGEGSRLTVL.

J is TRBJ1-2 and V is TRBV6-6, with D perhaps matching TRBD1 (6 bases). Trimming removed 7 bases from V and 4 bases from J, with 13 bases in between. Germline V gene data show CDR1 as MNHNY and CDR2 as SVGAGI (reference sequence). This CDR3 has 13 residues. CDR3 DNA sequence: TGTGCCAGCACTCCGGACAGAGCCTATGGCTACACCTTC. Amino acid sequence: CASTPDRAYGYTF.

The rearrangement uses TRBV7-2 and TRBJ2-3; D gene uncertain. Germline CDR1 reads SGHTA; CDR2 reads FQGNSA. The CDR3 consists of 11 residues. Between the trimmed V and J ends, which lost 5 bases and 4 bases, there was a span of 4 bases. CDR3 DNA sequence: TGTGCCAGCAGCCAGTCAGATACGCAGTATTTT. The encoded protein is CASSQSDTQYF.

This clone has a single count. Here the CDR3 DNA reads TGTGCCAGTAGTATAGGGACACCAAACTACGAGCAGTACTTC. This translates into CASSIGTPNYEQYF. The chain has TRBV19 and TRBJ2-7, with a weak D call TRBD1 (5 bases). The CDR3 contains 14 residues. Trimming took off 1 base at V and 3 bases at J, with 10 bases between the two ends. The germline V gene encodes CDR1 LNHDA and CDR2 SQIVND (reference sequence).

The chain employs TRBV2 and TRBJ2-7; unclear D gene. Deletions cut 5 bases from V and 3 bases from J, with 11 bases between. The CDR3 has 13 residues. Germline loops: CDR1 SNHLY, CDR2 FYNNEI. The DNA for the CDR3 is TGTGCCAGCAGTAGCTCAGGAATCTACGAGCAGTACTTC. Protein product: CASSSSGIYEQYF.